Below are 30 T cell receptor beta chains sequenced from a single sample in a study of shared clonotypes between healthy human individuals. Repertoires were generated with immunoSEQ multiplex PCR, while TCRdb's copy carries only in-frame clones and drops some. The sample has a few million clones; 90% to 95% are singletons. Sequenced material: naive CD4+ T cells sorted from blood. The subset was: CD45RA+ positively selected. The receptors derive from a man between 18 and 35 years old in good health.

The genes are TRBV5-1 and TRBJ2-7; D might be TRBD1 (6 bases). CDR3 length: 14 amino acids. Germline CDR1 is SGHRS and CDR2 is YFSETQ. The V and J ends lost 0 bases and 7 bases respectively, with 14 bases between them. CDR3 sequence (DNA): TGCGCCAGCAGCTTGGCACGCAGGGGCGGAGAGCAGTACTTC. This sequence encodes CASSLARRGGEQYF.

The chain links TRBV12-1 to TRBJ1-1; TRBD1 is taken as the D call from the table, unchecked against the DNA. TRBV12-1 is termed a pseudogene. This CDR3 has 14 residues. DNA of the CDR3: TGTGCCAGCAGCTTCGTGGCCAGGAACACTGAAGCTTTCTTT. Its protein product is CASSFVARNTEAFF.

The table lists this clone with a count of one. The V gene is TRBV27, the J gene TRBJ1-2; no definite D call. CDR1 and CDR2 from the germline V gene are MNHEY and SMNVEV (reference sequence). The ends were cut back, 1 base at V and 6 bases at J, with 6 bases in the middle. The CDR3 covers 12 residues. CDR3 sequence reads: CASSLFRDGYTF. The CDR3 DNA sequence: TGTGCCAGCAGTTTATTTCGTGATGGCTACACCTTC.

The V and J genes are TRBV6-1 and TRBJ2-5; no clear D gene. The germline V gene encodes CDR1 MNHNS and CDR2 SASEGT. V gave up 6 bases and J gave up 5 bases, with 13 bases separating them. The CDR3 covers 13 residues. The CDR3 protein is CASRESGWETQYF. The CDR3 DNA follows: TGTGCCAGCAGAGAGTCGGGTTGGGAGACCCAGTACTTC.

The rearrangement links TRBV19 to TRBJ2-6, with D possibly matching TRBD2 (5 bases). The CDR3 has 14 amino acids. Between the trimmed V and J ends, which lost 4 bases and 4 bases, there was a span of 8 bases. CDR1 LNHDA and CDR2 SQIVND come from the germline V gene (reference sequence). CDR3 sequence: CASSSGPGANVLTF. The CDR3 DNA reads as TGTGCCAGTAGTAGCGGGCCAGGGGCCAACGTCCTGACTTTC.

This chain connects TRBV11-2 to TRBJ1-1; D gene uncertain. Trimming pared 5 bases from V and 0 bases from J, leaving 16 bases between. The germline gives CDR1 SGHAT, CDR2 FQNNGV. The CDR3 length is 16 residues. As DNA, the CDR3 is TGTGCCAGCAGCCTTAGCGGCGGACGTATGAACACTGAAGCTTTCTTT. Its translation: CASSLSGGRMNTEAFF.

The J gene is TRBJ2-2, the V gene TRBV10-3; D is unresolved. Germline CDR1 and CDR2: ENHRY and SYGVKD. V lost 6 bases to trimming and J lost 4 bases, with 9 bases between them. There are 13 residues in the CDR3. The CDR3 reads CAISEGSTGELFF. CDR3 DNA sequence: TGTGCCATCAGCGAAGGGTCCACCGGGGAGCTGTTTTTT.

For this clone: Different DNA sequences within this sample yield the same CDR3. CDR3 coding DNA: TGTGCCAGCTCAAAGGACAGCAACTATGGCTACACCTTC. Protein sequence: CASSKDSNYGYTF. J is TRBJ1-2 and V is TRBV18, with D perhaps TRBD1 (6 bases). From germline, CDR1 is KGHSH and CDR2 LQKENI. V gave up 5 bases and J gave up 2 bases, with 9 bases separating them. The CDR3 totals 13 residues.

V gene TRBV12-5 combines with J gene TRBJ1-2; D is undetermined. V was clipped by 1 base and J by 5 bases, with 5 bases between them. This CDR3 spans 12 amino acids. Looked up from germline, CDR1 is LGHNT and CDR2 is FRNRAP. CDR3 nucleotide sequence: TGTGCTAGTGGTTTGGATATATATGGCTACACCTTC. Translated, it gives CASGLDIYGYTF.

A note on this clone: This sample also contains other DNA sequences that code for the same CDR3. The chain carries TRBV27 and TRBJ2-7; 8 bases fit TRBD1. CDR1 and CDR2 from the germline V gene are MNHEY and SMNVEV (reference sequence). The CDR3 has 14 residues. J lost 4 bases, V lost 6 bases, and 8 bases had no gene match. The DNA of the CDR3 is TGTGCCAGCAGGGGGCAGGGGGCTAGTTACGAGCAGTACTTC. Protein: CASRGQGASYEQYF.

The chain joins TRBV7-2 to TRBJ2-2; 9 nucleotides line up with TRBD2. The CDR3 contains 16 residues. J gave up 4 bases and V 3 bases, and 6 bases lay outside the gene matches. Germline V gene data show CDR1 as SGHTA and CDR2 as FQGNSA. Here the CDR3 reads CASSLLAGEVTGELFF. DNA for the CDR3: TGTGCCAGCAGCTTGTTAGCGGGGGAGGTCACCGGGGAGCTGTTTTTT.

This chain links TRBV19 with TRBJ2-2; TRBD1 matches at 8 bases. Germline V gene sequence: CDR1 LNHDA, CDR2 SQIVND (reference sequence). CDR3 length: 14 amino acids. J lost 6 bases, V lost 7 bases, and 7 bases had no gene match. CDR3: CASTRDRIAGELFF. The DNA of the CDR3 is TGTGCCAGTACCCGGGACAGGATCGCCGGGGAGCTGTTTTTT.

V usage is TRBV5-6 and J usage is TRBJ1-2, with TRBD1 matching over 8 bases. The germline gives CDR1 SGHDT, CDR2 YYEEEE. This CDR3 contains 14 residues. Trimming at V came to 1 base and at J to 4 bases, leaving 3 bases not matched to a gene. Written as DNA, the CDR3 is TGTGCCAGCAGCTTGTTGGACAGGGCCTATGGCTACACCTTC. Amino acid sequence: CASSLLDRAYGYTF.

V usage is TRBV9 and J usage is TRBJ1-5; perhaps TRBD1 as D (5 bases). The CDR3 loop spans 15 amino acids. Germline lookup yields CDR1 SGDLS and CDR2 YYNGEE. V gave up 0 bases and J gave up 3 bases, with 10 bases separating them. CDR3 DNA: TGTGCCAGCAGCGTAGGGGGGGGTACCAATCAGCCCCAGCATTTT. Encoded protein: CASSVGGGTNQPQHF.

The V and J genes are TRBV9 and TRBJ1-2, with no clear D. Germline CDR1 reads SGDLS; CDR2 reads YYNGEE. V was shortened by 4 bases and J by 2 bases, with 15 bases between the two germline ends. The CDR3 is made up of 15 amino acids. The chain's CDR3 is CASSFKSDPNYGYTF. CDR3 nucleotide sequence: TGTGCCAGCAGCTTTAAGAGCGACCCGAACTATGGCTACACCTTC.

With regard to this clone: Other DNA sequences within the sample encode an identical CDR3. The gene calls are TRBV27 and TRBJ1-5; perhaps TRBD1 as D (5 bases). V lost 4 bases to trimming and J lost 0 bases, with 10 bases between them. Germline CDR1 is MNHEY and CDR2 is SMNVEV (reference sequence). This CDR3 is built from 15 residues. CDR3 amino acids: CASSSGTASNQPQHF. CDR3 nucleotide sequence: TGTGCCAGCAGTTCAGGGACGGCTAGCAATCAGCCCCAGCATTTT.

This clone was counted between two and nine times. The chain carries TRBV2 and TRBJ1-1; D is uncertain. Germline V gene data show CDR1 as SNHLY and CDR2 as FYNNEI. This CDR3 is 10 amino acids long. With 7 bases removed from V and 3 bases from J, the gap between germline ends came to 3 bases. CDR3 nucleotides: TGTGCCAGCATGGACACTGAAGCTTTCTTT. This codes for CASMDTEAFF.

The gene calls are TRBV6-5 and TRBJ1-4; D gene ambiguous. This CDR3 has 15 amino acids. Trimming removed 6 bases at V and 4 bases at J, with 15 bases between. In germline, CDR1 is MNHEY, CDR2 SVGAGI. CDR3 loop: CASSHLGQSNEKLFF. In DNA, the CDR3 is TGTGCCAGCAGCCACTTAGGGCAGAGTAATGAAAAACTGTTTTTT.

The V call is TRBV7-3, the J call TRBJ2-3; 14 bases are shared with TRBD2. Unmatched junction bases numbered 5, after V lost 5 bases and J lost 1 base. The CDR3 covers 17 residues. CDR1 SGHTA and CDR2 FQGTGA come from the germline V gene. The CDR3 sequence: CASSPMGLAGGTDTQYF. The CDR3 nucleotides read TGTGCCAGCAGCCCCATGGGACTAGCGGGGGGCACAGATACGCAGTATTTT.

The gene calls are TRBV19 and TRBJ1-1; 8 nucleotides line up with TRBD1. Germline V gene lookup returns CDR1 LNHDA and CDR2 SQIVND (reference sequence). V dropped 4 bases and J dropped 1; count of bases not matched to a gene: 11. This CDR3 is 17 amino acids long. The chain's CDR3 is CASSTDRENSWNTEAFF. For the CDR3, the DNA is TGTGCCAGTAGTACGGACAGGGAAAACTCTTGGAACACTGAAGCTTTCTTT.

V usage is TRBV23-1 and J usage is TRBJ1-1, with a weak D call TRBD1 (5 bases). TRBV23-1 is filed as an ORF, its function uncertain. The CDR3 spans 15 residues. Trimming stripped 4 bases from V and 1 base from J, with 13 bases between. CDR3 coding DNA: TGCGCCAGCAGTCCCAAAAGGGGTGAGAACACTGAAGCTTTCTTT. This codes for CASSPKRGENTEAFF.

The chain couples TRBV11-2 to TRBJ2-1; TRBD2 agrees at 7 bases. Germline V gene data show CDR1 as SGHAT and CDR2 as FQNNGV. Trimming at V came to 1 base and at J to 9 bases, leaving 3 bases not matched to a gene. CDR3 length equals 13 residues. CDR3 region: CASSLGSSGEQFF. For the CDR3, the DNA is TGTGCCAGCAGCTTAGGTTCTAGCGGTGAGCAGTTCTTC.

The chain uses TRBV4-2 and TRBJ2-1, with 8 bases matching TRBD2. In germline, CDR1 is LGHNA, CDR2 YNFKEQ. The CDR3 is 16 residues long. V shed 1 base and J 0 bases; nucleotides not matched to a gene: 2. The CDR3 bases are TGTGCCAGCAGCCAAGGAGGGACTAGCTCCTACAATGAGCAGTTCTTC. This translates into CASSQGGTSSYNEQFF.

In regard to this clone: The sample holds other DNA sequences that translate to the same CDR3. V usage is TRBV7-2 and J usage is TRBJ2-5, with a tentative D call TRBD2 (6 bases). The CDR3 is 14 amino acids. The V and J ends lost 1 base and 1 base respectively, with 7 bases between them. The germline V gene has CDR1 SGHTA and CDR2 FQGNSA. The CDR3: CASSLGGGQETQYF. The CDR3 DNA reads as TGTGCCAGCAGCTTAGGGGGAGGCCAAGAGACCCAGTACTTC.

This clone has just a few counts. The V call is TRBV2, the J call TRBJ1-5, with D possibly TRBD1 on 5 matching bases. The length of the CDR3 is 14 residues. CDR1 and CDR2 from the germline V gene are SNHLY and FYNNEI. V lost 9 bases and J lost 0, with 12 bases in between. The CDR3 region has the DNA TGTGCCAGTAGGGAGGGGTATAGCAATCAGCCCCAGCATTTT. Translated, it gives CASREGYSNQPQHF. The entire variable domain, with the rest obtained from reference TRBV2 and TRBJ1-5, is as follows: EPEVTQTPSHQVTQMGQEVILRCVPISNHLYFYWYRQILGQKVEFLVSFYNNEISEKSEIFDDQFSVERPDGSNFTLKIRSTKLEDSAMYFCASREGYSNQPQHFGDGTRLSIL.

This sequence joins TRBV6-1 and TRBJ2-3; tentatively, D is TRBD2 (6 bases). The germline V and J ends were trimmed by 6 bases and 2 bases, with 12 bases remaining between them. Germline V CDR1 and CDR2: MNHNS, SASEGT. This CDR3 region has 14 residues. CDR3 region: CASSRPGLTDTQYF. The DNA of the CDR3 is TGTGCCAGCAGCAGGCCGGGACTCACAGATACGCAGTATTTT.

The genes are TRBV20-1 and TRBJ1-2; no reliable D call. The CDR3 length is 11 residues. Germline V gives CDR1 DFQATT, CDR2 SNEGSKA (reference sequence). The CDR3 loop is CRAITNYGYTF. Here the CDR3 DNA reads TGCAGGGCGATAACTAACTATGGCTACACCTTC.

V gene TRBV5-5 combines with J gene TRBJ1-4; D is possibly TRBD1 (5 bases). V lost 0 bases to trimming and J lost 4 bases, with 7 bases between them. Per the germline V gene, CDR1 is SGHKS and CDR2 is YYEKEE (reference sequence). The CDR3 extends over 14 amino acids. CDR3 nucleotide sequence: TGTGCCAGCAGCTTGGGGGGGTTTAATGAAAAACTGTTTTTT. This encodes CASSLGGFNEKLFF. The whole variable domain, remainder taken from reference TRBV5-5 and TRBJ1-4, is DAGVTQSPTHLIKTRGQQVTLRCSPISGHKSVSWYQQVLGQGPQFIFQYYEKEERGRGNFPDRFSARQFPNYSSELNVNALLLGDSALYLCASSLGGFNEKLFFGSGTQLSVL.

This chain joins TRBV18 and TRBJ2-3; 8 bases are a match to TRBD1. V was pared by 4 bases and J by 2 bases, with 14 bases of the junction left unmatched. The CDR3 contains 18 residues. Per germline, CDR1 KGHSH and CDR2 LQKENI. The CDR3 loop reads CASSLFARTGPATDTQYF. The CDR3 nucleotides read TGTGCCAGCTCACTCTTCGCAAGGACAGGGCCCGCCACAGATACGCAGTATTTT. Full variable domain (outside the CDR3, taken from reference TRBV18 and TRBJ2-3): NAGVMQNPRHLVRRRGQEARLRCSPMKGHSHVYWYRQLPEEGLKFMVYLQKENIIDESGMPKERFSAEFPKEGPSILRIQQVVRGDSAAYFCASSLFARTGPATDTQYFGPGTRLTVL.

V and J are TRBV10-3 and TRBJ2-7, with 7 bases lining up with TRBD2. CDR3 size: 12 residues. The germline V gene has CDR1 ENHRY and CDR2 SYGVKD. V shed 8 bases, J shed 3 bases, and the junction held 4 bases outside the gene matches. The CDR3 DNA sequence: TGTGCCATCGGGGGGGGTGGCTACGAGCAGTACTTC. It yields the protein CAIGGGGYEQYF.